These 27 T cell receptor beta chains originate from one sample sequenced in a study of blood T cells in healthy people across ages. The authors ran a second PCR of roughly 6 to 11 cycles using a sample-barcoded 5' primer and a J-beta primer mix. TCRdb reprocessed the 5' RACE reads with MiXCR, giving one entry per CDR3 protein. The table has around 1.7 million distinct CDR3 sequences, over 25% seen once. Sequenced sample: blood. The receptors were gathered from a woman aged 25 to 45 in good health.

Notes on this clonotype: A much larger clonotype is one base distant, so this may be a read error. The V gene is TRBV7-2, the J gene TRBJ2-7; D may match TRBD1 or TRBD2 (5 bases each). Germline CDR1 and CDR2: SGHTA and FQGNSA. This CDR3 has 14 amino acids. With 8 bases removed from V and 7 bases from J, the gap between germline ends came to 21 bases. The CDR3 loop reads CASSAGTLYNEQYF. The CDR3 bases are TGTGCCAGCTCGGCCGGGACGCTTTACAATGAGCAGTACTTC.

At least ten counts were recorded for this clonotype. The chain uses TRBV20-1 and TRBJ1-2, with TRBD1 identical over 10 bases. V was pared by 3 bases and J by 0 bases, with 1 base of the junction left unmatched. The CDR3 totals 14 residues. CDR1 is DFQATT, CDR2 SNEGSKA, per germline (reference sequence). The CDR3: CSARGTGANYGYTF. CDR3 bases: TGCAGTGCTAGGGGGACAGGGGCTAACTATGGCTACACCTTC.

Remarks on this clonotype: Mismatch with germline at one junction end may stem from a read error. The chain has TRBV10-2 and TRBJ1-1; no clear D. Germline CDR1 and CDR2: WSHSY and SAAADI. The CDR3 covers 14 residues. The CDR3 region has the DNA TGCGCCGGCAGTGAGGACGGCATGAACACCGAAGCTTTCTTT. Translated: CAGSEDGMNTEAFF.

This clonotype was observed a handful of times. This sequence joins TRBV2 and TRBJ2-7; 8 bases are shared with TRBD2. This CDR3 region has 12 residues. V lost 10 bases and J lost 3; bases outside the gene matches: 5. The germline CDR1 and CDR2 sequences are SNHLY and FYNNEI. The CDR3 bases are TGTGCCACCGGGGGGGCGCTCTACGAGCAGTACTTC. As protein: CATGGALYEQYF.

V is TRBV29-1 and J is TRBJ2-7; 9 bases line up with TRBD1. Trimming at V came to 5 bases and at J to 2 bases, leaving 4 bases not matched to a gene. The germline gives CDR1 SQVTM, CDR2 ANQGSEA. CDR3 length: 13 amino acids. CDR3 bases: TGCAGCGTTCAGACAGGGGGGACCTACGAGCAGTACTTC. It translates to CSVQTGGTYEQYF.

This clonotype was found a few times. The rearrangement links TRBV29-1 to TRBJ2-4, with a possible D match to TRBD1 (5 bases). The J call is in doubt because the DNA end fits TRBJ2-7 better. CDR3 length equals 14 residues. From germline, CDR1 is SQVTM and CDR2 ANQGSEA. The CDR3 DNA reads TGCAGCGTTGATGTAGGGGCTCTAACGGTCGAGCAGTACTTC. Protein: CSVDVGALTVEQYF.

Regarding this clonotype: Its ends do not fully match the called genes, so a read error is possible. The rearrangement links TRBV6-6 to TRBJ1-2, with 7 bases matching TRBD1. Germline CDR1 reads MNHNY; CDR2 reads SVGAGI (reference sequence). The CDR3 has 16 residues. This chain's CDR3 is CASSNQGTATNHGYTF. The CDR3 DNA follows: TGTGCCAGCAGTAACCAGGGGACAGCCACTAACCATGGCTACACCTTC.

This clonotype was counted a few times. This chain links TRBV12-5 with TRBJ2-3; D is ambiguous. This CDR3 comprises 16 residues. From germline, CDR1 is LGHNT and CDR2 FRNRAP. V lost 2 bases and J lost 1, with 13 bases in between. The CDR3 loop reads CASGLSSTAGTDTQYF. The CDR3 nucleotides are TGTGCTAGTGGTTTGTCGTCCACGGCGGGCACAGATACGCAGTATTTT.

Only a few counts were recorded for this clonotype. V gene TRBV12-3 or TRBV12-4 combines with J gene TRBJ2-3; 8 nucleotides agree with TRBD2. The CDR3 totals 15 residues. V lost 6 bases, J lost 6 bases, and 11 bases stayed unmatched. The CDR3 loop reads CASRPSGRWSDTQYF. The CDR3 DNA is TGTGCCAGCAGACCGAGCGGGAGATGGTCGGATACGCAGTATTTT.

This clonotype was detected only a few times. The CDR3 sequence is CASSLKGGTAGAEAFF. The CDR3 bases are TGTGCCAGCAGCTTAAAGGGTGGGACAGCGGGCGCTGAAGCTTTCTTT. The chain has TRBV7-9 and TRBJ1-1, with 7 bases lining up with TRBD1. The CDR3 covers 16 residues. The germline CDR1 and CDR2 sequences are SEHNR and FQNEAQ (reference sequence). Trimming cost V 2 bases and J 6 bases; bases outside gene matches: 12.

The genes are TRBV15 and TRBJ1-2, with unresolved D. V was clipped by 0 bases and J by 1 base, with 6 bases between them. The CDR3 extends over 14 amino acids. Germline assignment: CDR1 LNHNV and CDR2 YYDKDF (reference sequence). In DNA form, the CDR3 reads TGTGCCACCAGCAGAGAACAGATTAACTATGGCTACACCTTC. Its protein product is CATSREQINYGYTF.

This clonotype has more than one count but fewer than ten. This rearrangement joins TRBV10-1 to TRBJ2-7, with D possibly matching TRBD2 (6 bases). V gave up 6 bases and J gave up 1 base, with 13 bases separating them. Germline CDR1 is WNHNN and CDR2 is SYGVQD (reference sequence). CDR3 length: 14 amino acids. Here the CDR3 reads CASRPLASSYEQYF. The CDR3, as DNA: TGCGCCAGCAGGCCTCTAGCGAGTTCCTACGAGCAGTACTTC.

Comments on this clonotype: No conserved phenylalanine or tryptophan ends this CDR3, so it is likely a read error. The chain carries TRBV20-1 and TRBJ2-3; D may be TRBD1 (6 bases). The CDR3 is 14 amino acids. V was trimmed by 7 bases and J by 1 base, leaving 15 bases between them. The V gene's germline CDR1 is DFQATT and CDR2 SNEGSKA (reference sequence). The DNA of the CDR3 is TGCAGTGTCATACAGGGCGGTGGCACAGATACGCAGTATTCT. Residues: CSVIQGGGTDTQYS.

J is TRBJ1-1 and V is TRBV12-3 or TRBV12-4; D may be TRBD1 (5 bases). Trimming left V 6 bases short and J 1 base short, with 12 bases between. The CDR3 has 14 amino acids. As DNA, the CDR3 is TGTGCCAGCAGGTTCTCGGGGCGGAACACTGAAGCTTTCTTT. Amino acids: CASRFSGRNTEAFF.

As to this clonotype: A clone one base away is much larger, so this may be a read error. The V gene is TRBV29-1, the J gene TRBJ2-1; 7 nucleotides align to TRBD1. CDR1 is SQVTM, CDR2 ANQGSEA, per germline. The CDR3 contains 13 residues. Trimming removed 8 bases from V and 13 bases from J; junction bases left unmatched: 17. Written as DNA, the CDR3 is TGCAGCTACAAGAAAGGGGGCATGGAGACCCAGTTCTTC. This encodes CSYKKGGMETQFF.

This clonotype was picked up many times. V usage is TRBV6-4 and J usage is TRBJ2-5; D ambiguous. Trimming stripped 10 bases from V and 8 bases from J, with 5 bases between. There are 8 residues in the CDR3. Looked up from germline, CDR1 is MRHNA and CDR2 is SNTAGT. The CDR3 reads CATNTQYF. The DNA of the CDR3 is TGTGCCACCAACACCCAGTACTTC.

This clonotype was seen many times. The chain joins TRBV11-2 to TRBJ2-7; D perhaps matches TRBD1 (6 bases). The germline V gene has CDR1 SGHAT and CDR2 FQNNGV. Trimming left V 3 bases short and J 2 bases short, with 14 bases between. The CDR3 runs 15 residues. The CDR3 is CASSLGSGAPYEQYF. CDR3 coding DNA: TGTGCCAGCAGCTTGGGGTCAGGGGCACCCTACGAGCAGTACTTC.

The rearrangement links TRBV6-2 or TRBV6-3 to TRBJ2-1; 8 positions agree with TRBD2. Germline-derived CDR1 and CDR2 are MNHEY and SVGEGT. The CDR3 has 18 amino acids. V was pared by 8 bases and J by 0 bases, with 15 bases of the junction left unmatched. CDR3 loop: CASGPGVAGRTSYNEQFF. CDR3 nucleotide sequence: TGTGCCAGCGGACCGGGGGTAGCGGGACGAACCTCCTACAATGAGCAGTTCTTC.

This clonotype was counted a few times. Sequence at one end of the junction differs from germline and may be a read error. The chain is built from TRBV20-1 and TRBJ2-6, with 9 bases identical to TRBD2. This CDR3 contains 17 residues. Germline loops: CDR1 DFQATT, CDR2 SNEGSKA (reference sequence). This CDR3 is CSARTLDSGSGVNVLTF. The DNA for the CDR3 is TGCAGTGCTAGAACCCTAGATAGCGGGAGTGGGGTCAACGTCCTGACTTTC.

The chain's CDR3 is CASSNQGSNQPQHF. The DNA of the CDR3 is TGTGCCAGCAGCAACCAGGGTAGCAATCAGCCCCAGCATTTT. J is TRBJ1-5 and V is TRBV25-1; perhaps TRBD1 as D (5 bases). In germline, CDR1 is MGHDK, CDR2 SYGVNS. The CDR3 spans 14 residues. V lost 6 bases to trimming and J lost 0 bases, with 9 bases between them.

This clonotype was counted between two and nine times. In nucleotides, the CDR3 is TGTGCCAGCAGCGTAGCGGCTCTGGACGGCGCAGATACGCAGTATTTT. It codes for CASSVAALDGADTQYF. The chain has TRBV9 and TRBJ2-3, with D unclear. The CDR3 is 16 amino acids. Trimming pared 0 bases from V and 4 bases from J, leaving 15 bases between. Per germline, CDR1 SGDLS and CDR2 YYNGEE.

The V call is TRBV3-2, the J call TRBJ2-7. TRBV3-2 is a listed pseudogene. The CDR3 spans 9 residues. The CDR3, as DNA: TGTGCCAGGGTCCACGAGCAGTACTTC. Amino acids: CARVHEQYF.

This sequence joins TRBV6-5 and TRBJ2-5; 7 nucleotides match TRBD1. V was pared by 6 bases and J by 4 bases, with 8 bases of the junction left unmatched. This CDR3 is built from 14 residues. Germline CDR1 reads MNHEY; CDR2 reads SVGAGI. CDR3 residues: CASRMGQLGETQYF. CDR3 nucleotides: TGTGCCAGCAGAATGGGACAGTTGGGAGAGACCCAGTACTTC.

This chain joins TRBV11-2 and TRBJ2-4; D might be TRBD2 (5 bases). The CDR3 is 14 residues long. Germline CDR1 is SGHAT and CDR2 is FQNNGV. V was shortened by 4 bases and J by 15 bases, with 22 bases between the two germline ends. CDR3 bases: TGTGCCAGCAGCTCCATACTGGACGGGATAATCCCGTACTTC. Its translation is CASSSILDGIIPYF.

This chain uses TRBV30 with TRBJ1-5; no firm D call. The germline CDR1 and CDR2 sequences are GTSNPN and SVGIG (reference sequence). V shed 3 bases and J shed 0 bases, with 3 bases lying between them. The CDR3 is 12 amino acids. CDR3 sequence: CAWSYSNQPQHF. As DNA, the CDR3 is TGTGCCTGGAGCTATAGCAATCAGCCCCAGCATTTT. Full variable domain (missing parts from reference TRBV30 and TRBJ1-5): SQTIHQWPATLVQPVGSPLSLECTVEGTSNPNLYWYRQAAGRGLQLLFYSVGIGQISSEVPQNLSASRPQDRQFILSSKKLLLSDSGFYLCAWSYSNQPQHFGDGTRLSIL.

This clonotype showed up many times. J is TRBJ2-1 and V is TRBV9; D possibly corresponds to TRBD2 (6 bases). The CDR3 is made up of 17 amino acids. The germline V and J ends were trimmed by 3 bases and 4 bases, with 20 bases remaining between them. Looked up from germline, CDR1 is SGDLS and CDR2 is YYNGEE. The CDR3 region is CASSAPLGSGLYNEQFF. CDR3 sequence (DNA): TGTGCCAGCAGCGCTCCGTTGGGGAGCGGGCTATACAATGAGCAGTTCTTC.

This clonotype was counted a few times. The CDR3: CAWSVQGAQETQYF. The CDR3 nucleotides are TGTGCCTGGAGTGTTCAGGGGGCCCAAGAGACCCAGTACTTC. J is TRBJ2-5 and V is TRBV30, with 8 bases that match TRBD1. V trimming: 0 bases; J trimming: 1 base; junction bases outside the gene matches: 1. Germline V lookup: CDR1 GTSNPN, CDR2 SVGIG (reference sequence). This CDR3 contains 14 residues.